These 22 T cell receptor beta chains share one sample of origin, sequenced in a study of OX40 agonist ivuxolimab in advanced cancers. The method was immunoSEQ multiplex PCR; TCRdb's version includes in-frame clones alone and lacks a portion of them. The sample has approximately 49,000 clones, about 88% seen once. The sample was CD4+ or CD8+ T cells sorted from blood, taken in a trial of the OX40 agonist ivuxolimab. These receptors originate from an adult with an advanced solid tumor such as melanoma, head and neck, liver or kidney cancer.

The chain recombines TRBV2 with TRBJ2-2, with D possibly being TRBD1 (6 bases). The V gene's germline CDR1 is SNHLY and CDR2 FYNNEI. The length of the CDR3 is 15 residues. V was shortened by 8 bases and J by 3 bases, with 16 bases between the two germline ends. The chain's CDR3 is CASQQGSLDTGELFF. CDR3 sequence (DNA): TGTGCCAGCCAACAGGGAAGTCTCGACACCGGGGAGCTGTTTTTT.

V and J are TRBV21-1 and TRBJ2-7. TRBV21-1 is a pseudogene segment. The CDR3 contains 16 residues. The CDR3 DNA reads TGTGCCAGCAGCAAAGGGTGGACCTGGGCCTCCTACGAGCAGTACTTC. As protein: CASSKGWTWASYEQYF.

V and J are TRBV2 and TRBJ1-6; 9 positions match TRBD1. The CDR3 runs 14 residues. V shed 8 bases and J 5 bases; nucleotides not matched to a gene: 4. Germline CDR1 and CDR2: SNHLY and FYNNEI. In DNA, the CDR3 is TGTGCCAGCGAGGGACAGGGAGATAATTCACCCCTCCACTTT. This translates into CASEGQGDNSPLHF.

The chain recombines TRBV5-1 with TRBJ2-1; tentative D call: TRBD2 (6 bases). The CDR3 has 15 residues. CDR1 is SGHRS, CDR2 YFSETQ, per germline. The V end lost 0 bases, the J end lost 2 bases, and 9 bases lay between the germline ends. DNA of the CDR3: TGCGCCAGCAGCTTGGCGGGAGAGACCTACAATGAGCAGTTCTTC. This encodes CASSLAGETYNEQFF.

The chain has TRBV10-3 and TRBJ1-4; possibly TRBD1 for D (5 bases). V lost 0 bases and J 4 bases, leaving 9 bases between the germline ends. The CDR3 totals 15 residues. Germline V lookup: CDR1 ENHRY, CDR2 SYGVKD. The CDR3 sequence: CAISESPGGNEKLFF. CDR3 coding DNA: TGTGCCATCAGTGAGTCCCCCGGGGGTAATGAAAAACTGTTTTTT.

CDR3 nucleotide sequence: TGCGCCAGCAGTGAGTCATGGGGCAGGGGACGAGAGACCCAGTACTTC. It codes for CASSESWGRGRETQYF. The V and J genes are TRBV10-1 and TRBJ2-5; weak D call: TRBD1 (6 bases). This CDR3 has 16 amino acids. The ends were cut back, 0 bases at V and 4 bases at J, with 15 bases in the middle. Germline values: CDR1 WNHNN, CDR2 SYGVQD (reference sequence).

Turning to this clone: The junction departs from the called germline gene at one end, perhaps through a read error. CDR3 coding DNA: TGTGCCATCACTGAGCCGGGGGCGGGAGGAAACACCATATATTTT. Its protein is CAITEPGAGGNTIYF. The chain couples TRBV10-3 to TRBJ1-3; D is possibly TRBD1 (6 bases). The germline V gene encodes CDR1 ENHRY and CDR2 SYGVKD. CDR3 length: 15 amino acids.

The V call is TRBV6-1, the J call TRBJ1-1; 9 bases agree with TRBD1. The junction had 6 bases not matched to a gene; V was cut back by 0 bases and J by 13 bases. CDR3 length: 13 residues. Germline V gene data show CDR1 as MNHNS and CDR2 as SASEGT. The CDR3 here is CASSEAWDRASFF. CDR3 in DNA: TGTGCCAGCAGTGAAGCTTGGGACAGGGCCAGTTTCTTT.

The V gene is TRBV19, the J gene TRBJ2-1, with D possibly TRBD2 on 6 matching bases. The V end was cut by 0 bases, the J end by 5 bases, with 8 bases between. This CDR3 contains 14 residues. The germline gives CDR1 LNHDA, CDR2 SQIVND (reference sequence). The CDR3 DNA follows: TGTGCCAGTAGTATAGACGGGAGCGACAATGAGCAGTTCTTC. Translation: CASSIDGSDNEQFF.

This clone has a handful of counts. V is TRBV20-1 and J is TRBJ1-1; D gene uncertain. Per germline, CDR1 DFQATT and CDR2 SNEGSKA (reference sequence). The germline V and J ends were trimmed by 4 bases and 1 base, with 4 bases remaining between them. The CDR3 is 11 amino acids. The CDR3 protein is CSAKANTEAFF. The CDR3 bases are TGCAGTGCTAAGGCGAACACTGAAGCTTTCTTT.

This clone was detected only once. The rearrangement links TRBV9 to TRBJ2-5, with TRBD1 matching over 7 bases. The CDR3 consists of 14 residues. V gave up 2 bases and J gave up 4 bases; unmatched junction bases: 5. Germline V gene sequence: CDR1 SGDLS, CDR2 YYNGEE. The CDR3 DNA follows: TGTGCCAGCAGCGTTACAGGGGAACGAGAGACCCAGTACTTC. As protein: CASSVTGERETQYF.

The chain uses TRBV19 and TRBJ2-7; TRBD1 matches 10 bases. The CDR3 has 15 amino acids. Per the germline V gene, CDR1 is LNHDA and CDR2 is SQIVND (reference sequence). J was trimmed by 3 bases and V by 5 bases; bases with no gene match: 7. CDR3 sequence reads: CASSLYGTGVYEQYF. The CDR3 DNA follows: TGTGCCAGTAGTCTGTACGGGACAGGGGTCTACGAGCAGTACTTC.

This rearrangement joins TRBV19 to TRBJ2-5; TRBD1 matches at 8 bases. The CDR3 contains 12 residues. Germline assignment: CDR1 LNHDA and CDR2 SQIVND (reference sequence). The trim removed 10 bases at V and 2 bases at J, leaving 3 bases unmatched. The CDR3 DNA is TGTGCCACCGGACAGGGTCAAGAGACCCAGTACTTC. It specifies CATGQGQETQYF.

V and J are TRBV16 and TRBJ1-4, with no clear D. V lost 0 bases and J 8 bases, leaving 10 bases between the germline ends. The germline V gene encodes CDR1 KGHSY and CDR2 FQNENV. This CDR3 has 14 amino acids. The CDR3 sequence: CASSQSRQAEKLFF. In DNA, the CDR3 is TGTGCCAGCAGCCAATCTCGCCAGGCCGAAAAACTGTTTTTT.

The rearrangement uses TRBV5-4 and TRBJ1-5; D gene unclear. The germline CDR1 and CDR2 sequences are SGHNT and YYREEE (reference sequence). The length of the CDR3 is 14 residues. The V end lost 0 bases, the J end lost 5 bases, and 9 bases lay between the germline ends. CDR3 region: CASSLGVGDQPQHF. CDR3 bases: TGTGCCAGCAGCTTGGGCGTGGGAGATCAGCCCCAGCATTTT.

V and J are TRBV7-8 and TRBJ2-1; unclear D gene. This CDR3 region has 16 residues. V was cut by 5 bases and J by 2 bases, with 16 bases left in between. Germline CDR1 is SGHVS and CDR2 is FQNEAQ. CDR3 loop: CASSPDPGGTYNEQFF. The CDR3 nucleotides read TGTGCCAGCAGCCCTGACCCAGGTGGCACCTACAATGAGCAGTTCTTC. The full variable domain, rest sourced from reference TRBV7-8 and TRBJ2-1, is GAGVSQSPRYKVAKRGQDVALRCDPISGHVSLFWYQQALGQGPEFLTYFQNEAQLDKSGLPSDRFFAERPEGSVSTLKIQRTQQEDSAVYLCASSPDPGGTYNEQFFGPGTRLTVL.

The V gene is TRBV9, the J gene TRBJ2-1; 13 nucleotides agree with TRBD2. Germline-derived CDR1 and CDR2 are SGDLS and YYNGEE. The CDR3 consists of 19 residues. After removal of 4 bases from V and 6 bases from J, the junction contained 16 bases not matched to a gene. The chain's CDR3 is CASSYGLAGATRRGNEQFF. The DNA of the CDR3 is TGTGCCAGCAGCTACGGACTAGCGGGAGCAACTAGGCGGGGCAATGAGCAGTTCTTC.

The V call is TRBV7-7, the J call TRBJ1-3; D is ambiguous. Between the trimmed V and J ends, which lost 5 bases and 3 bases, there was a span of 5 bases. Per germline, CDR1 SSHAT and CDR2 FNYEAQ (reference sequence). The CDR3 has 12 residues. The CDR3 DNA reads as TGTGCCAGCAGCCTAGATGGAAACACCATATATTTT. It codes for CASSLDGNTIYF. The full variable domain, in which reference TRBV7-7 and TRBJ1-3 provide the parts outside the CDR3, is GAGVSQSPRYKVTKRGQDVTLRCDPISSHATLYWYQQALGQGPEFLTYFNYEAQPDKSGLPSDRFSAERPEGSISTLTIQRTEQRDSAMYRCASSLDGNTIYFGEGSWLTVV.

The chain combines TRBV5-6 with TRBJ2-5, with 7 nucleotides matching TRBD1. Looked up from germline, CDR1 is SGHDT and CDR2 is YYEEEE. Germline trimming cut 3 bases from V and 5 bases from J; bases unmatched to any gene: 16. The CDR3 runs 17 residues. The CDR3 coding sequence is TGTGCCAGCAGCTCTAACTTCGGGACAGCTCAGGGGGAGACCCAGTACTTC. It translates to CASSSNFGTAQGETQYF.

In DNA, the CDR3 is TGTGCCTGGAGTTATGGCGGTAGCTTGCAGCCCCAGCATTTT. Translating gives CAWSYGGSLQPQHF. The V and J genes are TRBV30 and TRBJ1-5, with D unresolved. Germline loops: CDR1 GTSNPN, CDR2 SVGIG (reference sequence). V lost 2 bases to trimming and J lost 7 bases, with 15 bases between them. CDR3 length equals 14 residues.

This sequence joins TRBV28 and TRBJ1-2; TRBD1 agrees at 8 bases. V was pared by 7 bases and J by 7 bases, with 11 bases of the junction left unmatched. Germline V lookup: CDR1 MDHEN, CDR2 SYDVKM. This CDR3 comprises 14 residues. CDR3 DNA sequence: TGTGCCAGCACCGAAGGACAGGGTAGGTCTGGCTACACCTTC. Residues: CASTEGQGRSGYTF.

CDR3: CASSSGGNQETQYF. DNA for the CDR3: TGTGCCAGCAGTAGCGGGGGGAACCAAGAGACCCAGTACTTC. The chain is built from TRBV6-1 and TRBJ2-5; 9 nucleotides align to TRBD2. J lost 0 bases, V lost 5 bases, and 1 base had no gene match. The germline CDR1 and CDR2 sequences are MNHNS and SASEGT. This CDR3 contains 14 residues.